This paragraph covers one TCR beta chain sequence. Antigen specificity is unknown. Reverse transcribing all isolated RNA meant expressed TCRB transcripts were sequenced. Generated by immunoSEQ multiplex PCR, the TCRdb table keeps only in-frame clones and is missing some. The profile shows 300,000 or so clones, around 8% of them singletons. Sorting with CD45RO/CCR7/CD25/CD127/CD95/CD27 yielded naive, central memory, regulatory and stem-like memory CD4+ cells. All of the sorted populations showed purity greater than 98%. The sample originates from a study of beta chain features in type 1 diabetes. The study, taken as a whole, reports: Compared with healthy donors, patients appeared to share more similar naive, central memory and regulatory TCRB repertoires.

CDR3 length: 15 amino acids. Germline CDR1 MGHRA, CDR2 YSYEKL. V was pared by 4 bases and J by 4 bases, with 16 bases between. The rearrangement joins TRBV4-1 to TRBJ1-1; perhaps TRBD1 as D (5 bases). This TCR was sampled from a woman aged 18-30 years in good health. The sequenced sample consisted of central memory CD4+ T cells from blood. CDR3 residues: CASSPNPSGGTEAFF. DNA of the CDR3: TGCGCCAGCAGCCCCAATCCAAGCGGGGGCACTGAAGCTTTCTTT.